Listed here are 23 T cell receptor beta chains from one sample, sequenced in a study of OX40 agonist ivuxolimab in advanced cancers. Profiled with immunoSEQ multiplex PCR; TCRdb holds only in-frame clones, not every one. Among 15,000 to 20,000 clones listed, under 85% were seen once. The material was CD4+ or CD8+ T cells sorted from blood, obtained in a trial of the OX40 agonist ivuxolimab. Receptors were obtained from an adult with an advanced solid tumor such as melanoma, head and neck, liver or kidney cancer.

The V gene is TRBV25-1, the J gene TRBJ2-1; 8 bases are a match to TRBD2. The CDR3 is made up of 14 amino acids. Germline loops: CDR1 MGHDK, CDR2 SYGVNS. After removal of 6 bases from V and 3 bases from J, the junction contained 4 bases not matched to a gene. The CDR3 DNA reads TGTGCCAGCAGCGTACTAGCGGACTACAATGAGCAGTTCTTC. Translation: CASSVLADYNEQFF.

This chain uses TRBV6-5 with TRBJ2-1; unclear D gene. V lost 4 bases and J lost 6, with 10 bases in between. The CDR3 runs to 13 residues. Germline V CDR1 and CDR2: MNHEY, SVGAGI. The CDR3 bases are TGTGCCAGCAGTTCTTTTGCGTCCAATGAGCAGTTCTTC. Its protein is CASSSFASNEQFF.

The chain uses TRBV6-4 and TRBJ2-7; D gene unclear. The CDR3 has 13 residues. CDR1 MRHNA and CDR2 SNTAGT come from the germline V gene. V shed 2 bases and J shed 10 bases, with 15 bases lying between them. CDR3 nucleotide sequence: TGTGCCAGCAGTGACAAGGCGGCCGGAGAACAGTACTTC. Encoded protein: CASSDKAAGEQYF.

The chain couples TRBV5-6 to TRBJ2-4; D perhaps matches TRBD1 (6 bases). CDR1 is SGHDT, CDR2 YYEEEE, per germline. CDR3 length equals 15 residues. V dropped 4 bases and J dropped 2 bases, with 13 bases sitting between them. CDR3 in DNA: TGTGCCAGCAGCATTAACAGGGAACCCAAAAACATTCAGTACTTC. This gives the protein CASSINREPKNIQYF.

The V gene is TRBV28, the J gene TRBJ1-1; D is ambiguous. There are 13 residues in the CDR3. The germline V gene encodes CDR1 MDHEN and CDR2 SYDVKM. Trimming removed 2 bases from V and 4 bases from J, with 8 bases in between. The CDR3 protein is CASSLASGTEAFF. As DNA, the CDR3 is TGTGCCAGCAGTTTAGCTTCGGGCACTGAAGCTTTCTTT.

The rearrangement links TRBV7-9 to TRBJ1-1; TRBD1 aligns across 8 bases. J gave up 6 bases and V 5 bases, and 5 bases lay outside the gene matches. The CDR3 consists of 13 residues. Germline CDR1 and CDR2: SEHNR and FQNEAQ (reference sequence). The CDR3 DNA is TGTGCCAGCAGCCCCCCAGGGGGCGCTGAAGCTTTCTTT. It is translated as CASSPPGGAEAFF. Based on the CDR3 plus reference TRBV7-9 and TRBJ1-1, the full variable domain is DTGVSQNPRHKITKRGQNVTFRCDPISEHNRLYWYRQTLGQGPEFLTYFQNEAQLEKSRLLSDRFSAERPKGSFSTLEIQRTEQGDSAMYLCASSPPGGAEAFFGQGTRLTVV.

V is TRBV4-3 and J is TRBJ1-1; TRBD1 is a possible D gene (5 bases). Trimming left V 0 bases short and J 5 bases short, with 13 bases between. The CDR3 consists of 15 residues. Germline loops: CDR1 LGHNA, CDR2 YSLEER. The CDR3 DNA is TGCGCCAGCAGCCAAGAGGTGGGGGTATGGACTGAAGCTTTCTTT. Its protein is CASSQEVGVWTEAFF.

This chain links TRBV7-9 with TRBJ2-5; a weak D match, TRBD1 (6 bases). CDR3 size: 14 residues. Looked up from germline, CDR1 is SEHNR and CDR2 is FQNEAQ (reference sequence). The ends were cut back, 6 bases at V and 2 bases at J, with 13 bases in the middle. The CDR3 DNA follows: TGTGCCAGCAGAGGAGGACAGAAGCAAGAGACCCAGTACTTC. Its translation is CASRGGQKQETQYF.

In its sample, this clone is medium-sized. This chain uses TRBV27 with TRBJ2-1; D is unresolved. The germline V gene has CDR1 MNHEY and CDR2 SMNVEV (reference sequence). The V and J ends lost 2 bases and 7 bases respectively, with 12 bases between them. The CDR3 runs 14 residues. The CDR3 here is CASSLERVGNEQFF. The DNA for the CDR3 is TGTGCCAGCAGTTTAGAACGGGTTGGAAATGAGCAGTTCTTC.

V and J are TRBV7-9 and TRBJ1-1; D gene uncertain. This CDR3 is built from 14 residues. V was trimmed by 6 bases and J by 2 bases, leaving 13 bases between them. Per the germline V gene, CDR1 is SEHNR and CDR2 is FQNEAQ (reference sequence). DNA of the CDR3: TGTGCCAGCAGGGGGTCGGGGAGCAACACTGAAGCTTTCTTT. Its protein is CASRGSGSNTEAFF.

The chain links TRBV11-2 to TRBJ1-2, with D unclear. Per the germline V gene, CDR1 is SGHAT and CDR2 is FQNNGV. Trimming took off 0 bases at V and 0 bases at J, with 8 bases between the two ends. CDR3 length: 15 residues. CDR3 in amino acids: CASSLDAVANYGYTF. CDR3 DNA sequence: TGTGCCAGCAGCTTAGACGCCGTGGCTAACTATGGCTACACCTTC.

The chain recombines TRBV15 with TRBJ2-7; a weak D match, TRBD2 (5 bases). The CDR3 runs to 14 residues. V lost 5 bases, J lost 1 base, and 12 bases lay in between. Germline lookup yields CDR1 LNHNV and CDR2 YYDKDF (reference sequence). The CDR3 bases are TGTGCCACCAGCTCGGGATCCGATTCCTACGAGCAGTACTTC. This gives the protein CATSSGSDSYEQYF.

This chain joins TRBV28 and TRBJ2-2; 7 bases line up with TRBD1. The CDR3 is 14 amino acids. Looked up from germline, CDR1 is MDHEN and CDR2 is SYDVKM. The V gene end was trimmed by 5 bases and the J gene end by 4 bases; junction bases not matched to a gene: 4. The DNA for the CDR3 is TGTGCCAGCAGTCCAGGGGGTGGCACCGGGGAGCTGTTTTTT. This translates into CASSPGGGTGELFF.

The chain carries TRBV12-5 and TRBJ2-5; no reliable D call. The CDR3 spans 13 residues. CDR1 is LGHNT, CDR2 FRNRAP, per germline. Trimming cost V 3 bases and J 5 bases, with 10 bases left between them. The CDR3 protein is CASGFSSAETQYF. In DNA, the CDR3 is TGTGCTAGTGGTTTCTCCTCGGCGGAGACCCAGTACTTC. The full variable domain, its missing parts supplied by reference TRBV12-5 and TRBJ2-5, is DARVTQTPRHKVTEMGQEVTMRCQPILGHNTVFWYRQTMMQGLELLAYFRNRAPLDDSGMPKDRFSAEMPDATLATLKIQPSEPRDSAVYFCASGFSSAETQYFGPGTRLLVL.

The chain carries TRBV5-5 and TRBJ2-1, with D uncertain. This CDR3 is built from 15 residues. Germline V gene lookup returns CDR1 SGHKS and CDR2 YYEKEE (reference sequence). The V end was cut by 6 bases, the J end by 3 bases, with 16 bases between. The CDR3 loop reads CASTSVVTIYNEQFF. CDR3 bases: TGTGCCAGCACCTCGGTCGTGACGATCTACAATGAGCAGTTCTTC.

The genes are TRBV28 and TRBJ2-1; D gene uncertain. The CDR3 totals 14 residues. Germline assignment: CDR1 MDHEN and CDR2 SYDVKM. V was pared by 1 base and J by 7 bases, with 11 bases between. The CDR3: CASSLYGSLNEQFF. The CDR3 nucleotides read TGTGCCAGCAGTTTATATGGCAGTTTGAATGAGCAGTTCTTC.

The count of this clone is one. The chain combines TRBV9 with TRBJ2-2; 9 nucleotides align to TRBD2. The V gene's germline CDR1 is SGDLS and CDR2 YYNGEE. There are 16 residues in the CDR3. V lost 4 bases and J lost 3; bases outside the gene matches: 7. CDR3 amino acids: CASSPGSGRHTGELFF. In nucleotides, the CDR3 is TGTGCCAGCAGCCCTGGGAGCGGGAGGCACACCGGGGAGCTGTTTTTT.

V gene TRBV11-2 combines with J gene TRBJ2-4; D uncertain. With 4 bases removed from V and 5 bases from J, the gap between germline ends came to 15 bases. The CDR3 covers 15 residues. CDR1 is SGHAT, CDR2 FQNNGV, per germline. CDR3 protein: CASSSPWDMQNIQYF. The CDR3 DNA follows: TGTGCCAGCAGCTCCCCCTGGGATATGCAAAACATTCAGTACTTC.

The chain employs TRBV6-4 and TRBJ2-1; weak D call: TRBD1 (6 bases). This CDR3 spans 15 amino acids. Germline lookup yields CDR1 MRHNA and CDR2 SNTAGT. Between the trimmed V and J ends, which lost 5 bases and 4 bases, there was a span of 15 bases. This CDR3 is CASSKRQDEYNEQFF. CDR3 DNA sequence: TGTGCCAGCAGTAAGAGACAGGATGAGTACAATGAGCAGTTCTTC.

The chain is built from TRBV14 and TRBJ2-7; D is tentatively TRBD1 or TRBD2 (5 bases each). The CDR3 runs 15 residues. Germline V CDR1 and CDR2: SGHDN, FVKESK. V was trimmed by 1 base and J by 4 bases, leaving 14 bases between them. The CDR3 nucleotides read TGTGCCAGCAGCCAAGCCGGGACCCGAGATTACGAGCAGTACTTC. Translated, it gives CASSQAGTRDYEQYF.

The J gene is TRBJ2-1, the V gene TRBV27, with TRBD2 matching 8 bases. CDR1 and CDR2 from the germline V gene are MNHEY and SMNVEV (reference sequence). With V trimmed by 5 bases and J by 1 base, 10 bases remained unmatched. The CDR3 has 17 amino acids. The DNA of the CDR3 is TGTGCCAGCAGTCTCCTCGCCCCTAGCGGGTCCTACAATGAGCAGTTCTTC. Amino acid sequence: CASSLLAPSGSYNEQFF.

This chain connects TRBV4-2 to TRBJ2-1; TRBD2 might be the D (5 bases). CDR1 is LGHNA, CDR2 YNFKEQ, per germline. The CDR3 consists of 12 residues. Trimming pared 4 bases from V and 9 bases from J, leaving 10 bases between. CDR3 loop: CASSPHEGEQFF. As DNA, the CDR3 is TGTGCCAGCAGCCCTCATGAGGGTGAGCAGTTCTTC.

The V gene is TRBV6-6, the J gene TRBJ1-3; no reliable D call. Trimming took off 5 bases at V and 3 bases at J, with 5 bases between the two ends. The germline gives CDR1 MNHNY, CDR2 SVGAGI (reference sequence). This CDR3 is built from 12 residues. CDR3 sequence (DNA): TGTGCCAGCAGTCCCATTGGAAACACCATATATTTT. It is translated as CASSPIGNTIYF.